These T cell receptor beta chains were read from a single sample in a study of graft-versus-host responses after intestinal transplantation. Generated by immunoSEQ multiplex PCR, the TCRdb table keeps only in-frame clones and is missing some. The table has some 130,000 clones, approximately 92% seen once. For these receptors, no antigen is known. The sequencing here drew on unstimulated CD4+ T cells sorted from spleen or lymph node cells, taken before intestinal transplant. These receptor sequences come from a human donor who received an intestinal transplant. CDR3s include the opening cysteine and the closing phenylalanine or tryptophan. Each record gives: J gene, clone size, CDR3 length, D gene, V gene, CDR3 protein, CDR3 DNA. D genes are given only for firm matches. Not every row has a clone size; where given, it reads once, few, many or a size class.

TRBJ2-2,once,19,TRBD2,TRBV5-1,CASSLESASGTMNTGELFF,TGCGCCAGCAGCTTGGAATCGGCTAGCGGGACTATGAACACCGGGGAGCTGTTTTTT
TRBJ1-1,.,11,.,TRBV20-1,CSASLNTEAFF,TGCAGTGCTAGTCTGAACACTGAAGCTTTCTTT
TRBJ1-4,.,15,.,TRBV7-9,CASSSQGHANEKLFF,TGTGCCAGCAGCTCCCAGGGCCATGCAAATGAAAAACTGTTTTTT
TRBJ2-7,.,15,.,TRBV11-2,CASSLTGRLAYEQYF,TGTGCCAGCAGCCTAACCGGGCGGTTAGCCTACGAGCAGTACTTC
TRBJ2-1,.,14,TRBD2,TRBV2,CASRVSGSWNEQFF,TGTGCCAGCAGAGTTAGCGGGAGCTGGAATGAGCAGTTCTTC
TRBJ1-4,.,15,TRBD1,TRBV27,CASSLRGTGRGKLFF,TGTGCCAGCAGTTTACGCGGGACAGGGAGGGGAAAACTGTTTTTT
TRBJ1-1,.,14,.,TRBV6-5,CASSSLPGHTEAFF,TGTGCCAGCAGTTCCCTGCCAGGGCACACTGAAGCTTTCTTT
TRBJ2-7,.,15,.,TRBV5-1,CASSSWTPSSYEQYF,TGCGCCAGCAGCTCCTGGACGCCATCTTCTTACGAGCAGTACTTC
TRBJ2-3,.,16,TRBD2,TRBV4-2,CASSQISGRGADTQYF,TGTGCCAGCAGCCAGATAAGCGGGAGGGGCGCAGATACGCAGTATTTT
TRBJ2-2,.,15,.,TRBV30,CARRSRVVGSGELFF,TGTGCTCGGAGATCCAGGGTCGTCGGGTCCGGGGAGCTGTTTTTT
TRBJ1-2,once,16,.,TRBV7-3,CASSSYPGTSEGGYTF,TGTGCCAGCAGCTCTTACCCTGGGACAAGCGAGGGTGGCTACACCTTC
TRBJ1-2,.,12,TRBD1,TRBV30,CAWPDRVRGYTF,TGTGCCTGGCCCGACAGGGTAAGGGGCTACACCTTC
TRBJ2-5,.,15,TRBD2,TRBV7-3,CASSEVSSGMETQYF,TGTGCCAGCAGCGAGGTCTCTAGCGGTATGGAGACCCAGTACTTC
TRBJ2-3,.,15,.,TRBV5-1,CASSLAGRNTDTQYF,TGCGCCAGCAGCTTGGCGGGCAGGAACACAGATACGCAGTATTTT
TRBJ2-7,.,15,TRBD2,TRBV11-3,CASSLSTSGRYEQYF,TGTGCCAGCAGCTTATCAACTAGCGGGCGCTACGAGCAGTACTTC
TRBJ2-1,.,13,.,TRBV30,CAWSRGPYNEQFF,TGTGCCTGGAGTAGGGGTCCCTACAATGAGCAGTTCTTC
TRBJ2-7,.,15,.,TRBV9,CASSSGRQTSYEQYF,TGTGCCAGCAGCTCGGGGAGGCAGACCTCCTACGAGCAGTACTTC
TRBJ2-7,.,9,.,TRBV6-1,CASGYEQYF,TGTGCCAGCGGCTACGAGCAGTACTTC
TRBJ2-7,.,14,.,TRBV6-5,CASSRGSAFHEQYF,TGTGCCAGCTCCCGGGGGTCGGCGTTCCACGAGCAGTACTTC
TRBJ2-4,.,14,.,TRBV11-2,CASSTTLAKNIQYF,TGTGCCAGCAGCACTACTTTAGCCAAAAACATTCAGTACTTC
TRBJ1-3,.,13,.,TRBV5-6,CASSPSFRNTIYF,TGTGCCAGCAGCCCCTCTTTTCGAAACACCATATATTTT
TRBJ2-2,.,16,TRBD2,TRBV6-6,CASSYETGGNTGELFF,TGTGCCAGCAGTTACGAGACGGGAGGTAACACCGGGGAGCTGTTTTTT
TRBJ1-1,.,15,TRBD1,TRBV5-4,CASSLGQAGTTEAFF,TGTGCCAGCAGCCTGGGACAGGCCGGAACCACTGAAGCTTTCTTT
TRBJ2-7,.,16,TRBD1,TRBV28,CASSLPSGTGVDEQYF,TGTGCCAGCAGCCTACCGTCTGGGACAGGGGTCGACGAGCAGTACTTC
TRBJ2-3,.,17,TRBD1,TRBV30,CAWTRPGTGGWDDTQYF,TGTGCCTGGACTCGTCCCGGGACAGGGGGATGGGACGATACGCAGTATTTT
TRBJ2-7,.,15,.,TRBV25-1,CASSEYIGHAYEQYF,TGTGCCAGCAGTGAATATATAGGACATGCCTACGAGCAGTACTTC
TRBJ2-7,once,13,.,TRBV11-1,CASSPPNSYEQYF,TGTGCCAGCAGCCCCCCAAACTCCTACGAGCAGTACTTC
TRBJ2-1,.,15,.,TRBV11-2,CASSLSGATYNEQFF,TGTGCCAGCAGCCTTAGCGGAGCAACCTACAATGAGCAGTTCTTC
TRBJ1-2,.,14,.,TRBV6-1,CASSSDRRSYGYTF,TGTGCCAGCAGTTCTGACAGGCGCTCCTATGGCTACACCTTC
TRBJ1-4,few,14,TRBD1,TRBV4-1,CASSAGQGYEKLFF,TGCGCCAGCTCCGCGGGACAGGGCTATGAAAAACTGTTTTTT
TRBJ1-1,.,12,.,TRBV30,CAWSVQDSEAFF,TGTGCCTGGAGTGTACAGGACAGTGAAGCTTTCTTT
TRBJ2-5,.,15,TRBD2,TRBV7-3,CASSLTGGGQETQYF,TGTGCCAGCAGCTTAACGGGCGGGGGACAAGAGACCCAGTACTTC
TRBJ1-2,.,15,.,TRBV4-1,CASSQGGVLDYGYTF,TGCGCCAGCAGCCAAGGTGGGGTACTTGACTATGGCTACACCTTC
TRBJ2-7,.,15,TRBD2,TRBV5-1,CASRQLAGASYEQYF,TGCGCCAGCAGGCAACTAGCGGGAGCCTCCTACGAGCAGTACTTC
TRBJ2-2,.,15,.,TRBV10-1,CASSPTGIDTGELFF,TGCGCCAGCAGTCCCACAGGGATCGACACCGGGGAGCTGTTTTTT
TRBJ2-6,.,15,.,TRBV7-6,CASSLRGSGANVLTF,TGTGCCAGCAGCTTAAGGGGGTCTGGGGCCAACGTCCTGACTTTC
TRBJ1-2,.,12,.,TRBV7-2,CASSLAGLGYTF,TGTGCCAGCAGCTTAGCAGGGTTGGGCTACACCTTC
TRBJ2-3,.,18,TRBD2,TRBV6-1,CASSDHPGLAGGTDTQYF,TGTGCCAGCAGTGACCACCCCGGACTAGCGGGGGGCACAGATACGCAGTATTTT
TRBJ2-5,.,15,.,TRBV18,CASSPYGAAKETQYF,TGTGCCAGCTCACCGTACGGAGCGGCTAAAGAGACCCAGTACTTC
TRBJ2-5,.,16,TRBD2,TRBV9,CASSVAPSGIQETQYF,TGTGCCAGCAGCGTAGCCCCTAGCGGGATCCAAGAGACCCAGTACTTC
TRBJ2-7,.,12,.,TRBV27,CASGTRLGEQYF,TGTGCCAGCGGAACTAGGTTGGGCGAGCAGTACTTC
TRBJ1-1,once,14,TRBD1,TRBV5-4,CASSPGQGNTEAFF,TGTGCCAGCAGCCCCGGACAGGGGAACACTGAAGCTTTCTTT
TRBJ2-5,.,16,.,TRBV21-1,CASSKGNSGEQETQYF,TGTGCCAGCAGCAAAGGAAACAGCGGTGAACAAGAGACCCAGTACTTC
TRBJ2-2,.,15,TRBD2,TRBV10-3,CAISVFSGGTGELFF,TGTGCCATCAGTGTCTTTAGCGGGGGCACCGGGGAGCTGTTTTTT
TRBJ1-2,.,15,.,TRBV11-2,CASSPGWGPLYGYTF,TGTGCCAGCAGCCCCGGTTGGGGCCCCCTTTATGGCTACACCTTC
TRBJ1-2,.,13,.,TRBV6-1,CASSYDRSDGYTF,TGTGCCAGCAGTTATGACAGGTCGGATGGCTACACCTTC
TRBJ1-3,.,16,TRBD1,TRBV18,CASSPLGQGKGNTIYF,TGTGCCAGCTCACCACTCGGACAGGGAAAGGGAAACACCATATATTTT
TRBJ2-7,.,15,TRBD2,TRBV7-7,CASSHLTSGRGEQYF,TGTGCTAGCAGCCATCTCACTAGCGGGAGGGGCGAGCAGTACTTC
TRBJ1-2,.,12,.,TRBV30,CAWAQGDYGYTF,TGTGCCTGGGCACAGGGAGACTATGGCTACACCTTC
TRBJ1-1,.,13,.,TRBV6-7,CATRNGSNTEAFF,TGTGCCACCCGGAACGGTTCGAACACTGAAGCTTTCTTT
TRBJ2-7,.,17,TRBD1,TRBV19,CASSTPGTGYSSYEQYF,TGTGCCAGTAGTACCCCCGGGACAGGGTATAGCTCCTACGAGCAGTACTTC
TRBJ2-5,.,15,TRBD1,TRBV5-4,CASSQAAGGQETQYF,TGTGCCAGCAGCCAAGCCGCAGGGGGCCAAGAGACCCAGTACTTC
TRBJ2-3,.,15,.,TRBV7-9,CASSLDNLGTDTQYF,TGTGCCAGCAGCTTAGACAATTTGGGCACAGATACGCAGTATTTT
TRBJ1-5,.,14,TRBD1,TRBV5-1,CASSRGGPNQPQHF,TGCGCCAGCAGCCGAGGGGGCCCCAATCAGCCCCAGCATTTT
TRBJ1-2,.,16,.,TRBV15,CATSLNREPGNYGYTF,TGTGCCACCAGCTTAAACCGGGAGCCTGGAAACTATGGCTACACCTTC
TRBJ1-4,.,15,.,TRBV5-1,CASSLAPVGGEKLFF,TGCGCCAGCAGCTTGGCCCCCGTTGGGGGGGAAAAACTGTTTTTT
TRBJ2-1,.,11,.,TRBV20-1,CSARAGAKQFF,TGCAGTGCTAGAGCGGGAGCGAAGCAGTTCTTC
TRBJ2-3,.,14,TRBD2,TRBV6-5,CASRTSGGTDTQYF,TGTGCCAGCAGAACTAGCGGGGGCACAGATACGCAGTATTTT
TRBJ2-3,.,14,TRBD2,TRBV5-1,CASSLVSGEDTQYF,TGCGCCAGCAGCTTGGTAAGCGGGGAAGATACGCAGTATTTT